The rows below give T cell receptor beta chains drawn from one sample of a study of blood T cell repertoires in COVID-19. The data were produced by immunoSEQ multiplex PCR, yet TCRdb's version contains in-frame clones alone and is incomplete. The sample has around 320,000 clones; 90% are singletons. Sequenced: PBMCs or T cells enriched from blood (not recorded which). Receptor source: a woman aged 18 to 35 with acute COVID-19. The conserved cysteine and the conserved F or W are not part of the CDR3 here. The D gene is left open where the match is weak.

d_call: TRBD2; v_call: TRBV27; j_call: TRBJ2-2; cdr3_aa: ASSSPRTSGRTGELF
d_call: NA; v_call: TRBV28; j_call: TRBJ1-2; cdr3_aa: ASSFQGTRGYT
d_call: TRBD1; v_call: TRBV7-6; j_call: TRBJ1-4; cdr3_aa: ASSLYRGGEKLF
d_call: TRBD1; v_call: TRBV9; j_call: TRBJ1-2; cdr3_aa: ASSAGTGPNYGYT
d_call: NA; v_call: TRBV7-3; j_call: TRBJ2-1; cdr3_aa: ASSSQGNEQF
d_call: NA; v_call: TRBV19; j_call: TRBJ2-7; cdr3_aa: ASSMGSIEQY
d_call: NA; v_call: TRBV24-1; j_call: TRBJ1-1; cdr3_aa: ATSQGGGTEAF
d_call: NA; v_call: TRBV29-1; j_call: TRBJ1-1; cdr3_aa: SVEPFWAENTEAF
d_call: NA; v_call: TRBV28; j_call: TRBJ2-3; cdr3_aa: ASREPLGRGTDTQY
d_call: NA; v_call: TRBV28; j_call: TRBJ1-1; cdr3_aa: ASTPWHKNTEAF
d_call: NA; v_call: TRBV28; j_call: TRBJ2-7; cdr3_aa: ASSQTHLKY
d_call: NA; v_call: TRBV2; j_call: TRBJ1-1; cdr3_aa: ASRYMNTEAF
d_call: NA; v_call: TRBV11-2; j_call: TRBJ1-1; cdr3_aa: ASSPQGRGMNTEAF
d_call: NA; v_call: TRBV11-3; j_call: TRBJ2-7; cdr3_aa: ASSLGQGPKPYEQY
d_call: NA; v_call: TRBV21-1; j_call: TRBJ1-2; cdr3_aa: ASSKGGQGGVHNYGYT
d_call: TRBD2; v_call: TRBV9; j_call: TRBJ2-3; cdr3_aa: ASSVDLAGGGTQY